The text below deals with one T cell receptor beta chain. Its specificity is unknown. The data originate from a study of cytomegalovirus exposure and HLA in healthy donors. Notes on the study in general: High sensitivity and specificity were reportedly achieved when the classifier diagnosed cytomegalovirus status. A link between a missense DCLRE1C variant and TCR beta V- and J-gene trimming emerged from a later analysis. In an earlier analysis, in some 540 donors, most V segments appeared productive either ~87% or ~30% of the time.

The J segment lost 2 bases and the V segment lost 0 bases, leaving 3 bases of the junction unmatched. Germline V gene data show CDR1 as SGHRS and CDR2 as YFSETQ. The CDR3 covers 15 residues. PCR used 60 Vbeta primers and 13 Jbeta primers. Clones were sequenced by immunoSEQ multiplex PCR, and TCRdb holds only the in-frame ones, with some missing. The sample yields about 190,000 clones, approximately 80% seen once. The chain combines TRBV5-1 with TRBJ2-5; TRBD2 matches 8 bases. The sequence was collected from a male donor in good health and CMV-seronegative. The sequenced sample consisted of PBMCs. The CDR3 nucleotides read TGCGCCAGCAGCTTGGCAACTAGCGGACAAGAGACCCAGTACTTC. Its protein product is CASSLATSGQETQYF.